A selection of T cell receptor beta chains follows, all from one sample in a study of response to subunit inactivated influenza vaccine. TCRdb passed the RT-PCR reads through MiXCR, listing each CDR3 protein once. The table lists roughly 500,000 distinct CDR3 sequences, around 25% of them singletons. These data also formed part of another study, on T cells expressing NK-cell markers.

The specimen was CD4+ T cells sorted from PBMCs, collected 11 to 12 days after vaccination. These receptor sequences come from a middle-aged man who received an inactivated influenza vaccine. Both conserved end residues are part of each CDR3. D genes are given only for firm matches. The size of a clone is reported for some rows only, either as once, few or many, or as a class for expanded clones.

TRBJ2-6,.,TRBV6-1,TRBD1,TGTGCCAGCAGGGAAACAGGGGGCTTCTCTGGGGCCAACGTCCTGACTTTC,CASRETGGFSGANVLTF
TRBJ2-7,few,TRBV5-1,TRBD1,TGCGCCAGCAGCTTGGATGGGACAGGCCCTTACGAGCAGTACTTC,CASSLDGTGPYEQYF
TRBJ1-3,.,TRBV20-1,TRBD1,TGCAGTGCGACGGACAGGGCAGGAAACACCATATATTTT,CSATDRAGNTIYF
TRBJ1-5,.,TRBV12-2,.,TGTGCAAGTCGCTTGAAGGGCAGCCCTATCGAGTATCAGCCCCAGCATTTT,CASRLKGSPIEYQPQHF
TRBJ2-3,.,TRBV2,.,TGTGCCAGCAAGGAGCTCACAGATACGCAGTATTTT,CASKELTDTQYF
TRBJ2-7,.,TRBV20-1,TRBD2,TGCAGTGCTAGACCGCATAGCGGGAGATACGAGCAGTACTTC,CSARPHSGRYEQYF
TRBJ2-7,.,TRBV10-2,TRBD2,TGCGCCAGCAGGGGTAGCGGGAGTGGCGAGCAGTACTTC,CASRGSGSGEQYF
TRBJ2-6,.,TRBV28,.,TGTGCCAGCAGCCTCGTTCCACGGTCTGGGGCCAACGTCCTGACTTTC,CASSLVPRSGANVLTF
TRBJ2-1,few,TRBV20-1,.,TGCAGTGCCACCCCAGGTAGCAGGGACAATGAGCAGTTCTTC,CSATPGSRDNEQFF
TRBJ2-3,.,TRBV11-1,.,TGTGCCAGCAGCTTAGGGACAAAGACGGCAGATACGCAGTATTTT,CASSLGTKTADTQYF
TRBJ1-1,few,TRBV6-2/TRBV6-3,.,TGTGCCAGCAGGAGACAGAGCACTGAAGCTTTCTTT,CASRRQSTEAFF
TRBJ1-6,.,TRBV4-3,.,TGCGCCAGCAGCCAAGAATTTGCGGGGGAATCCTATAATTCACCCCTCCACTTT,CASSQEFAGESYNSPLHF
TRBJ2-7,once,TRBV4-1,TRBD2,TGCGCCAGCAGCCAAGGATCCAGCGGGGCCTCCTACGAGCAGTACTTC,CASSQGSSGASYEQYF
TRBJ1-1,.,TRBV20-1,TRBD1,TGCAGTGCTAACAGGGGGCCGGGAGACTCTGAAGCTTTCTTT,CSANRGPGDSEAFF
TRBJ2-3,.,TRBV29-1,.,TGCAGCGTTGAAGGTACCGGAGATACGCAGTATTTT,CSVEGTGDTQYF
TRBJ2-7,.,TRBV4-3,.,TGCGCCAGCAGCCAAGTGGGTAAACCGCTTTCCGAGCAGTACTTC,CASSQVGKPLSEQYF
TRBJ1-6,.,TRBV4-3,.,TGCGCCAGCAGCCAAGATTTAGGGGTTGATTCACCCCTCCACTTT,CASSQDLGVDSPLHF
TRBJ2-5,.,TRBV5-1,.,TGCGCCAGCAGCTTGGGGAAGAACCAAGAGACCCAGTACTTC,CASSLGKNQETQYF
TRBJ2-7,many,TRBV4-3,.,TGCGCCAGCAGCCAGGAGTTTTTCTCCTACGAGCAGTACTTC,CASSQEFFSYEQYF
TRBJ2-7,few,TRBV25-1,.,TGTGCCAGCAGTGAAGGGGGACACTACGAGCAGTACTTC,CASSEGGHYEQYF
TRBJ1-3,.,TRBV4-2,.,TGTGCCAGCAGCCAAGTTGGACGGCCCTCTGGAAACACCATATATTTT,CASSQVGRPSGNTIYF
TRBJ1-5,.,TRBV28,TRBD1,TGTGCCAGCAGTTTGTTCGGGCAGGGGGCGGTTCAGCCCCAGCATTTT,CASSLFGQGAVQPQHF
TRBJ1-2,.,TRBV25-1,TRBD1,TGTGCCAGCAGTGAGACAGGGGGCGCGAGTGGCTACACCTTC,CASSETGGASGYTF
TRBJ2-5,.,TRBV5-1,.,TGCGCCAGCAGCTTAGGGACCGCTTGGGGCGAGACCCAGTACTTC,CASSLGTAWGETQYF
TRBJ2-2,.,TRBV2,.,TGTGCCAGCAGTGAGACTTATACCGGGGAGCTGTTTTTT,CASSETYTGELFF
TRBJ2-3,.,TRBV7-2,.,TGTGCCAGCATCTCGTCAGGGAAGTGGTCAGATACGCAGTATTTT,CASISSGKWSDTQYF
TRBJ2-6,.,TRBV28,TRBD1,TGTGCCAGCAACCGCAGGGGGCGCGAATTTGGCTCTGGGGCCAACGTCCTGACTTTC,CASNRRGREFGSGANVLTF
TRBJ2-2,few,TRBV5-1,TRBD1,TGCGCCAGCAGCTGGGGACAGGCCACCGGGGAGCTGTTTTTT,CASSWGQATGELFF